This T cell receptor beta chain was recorded in a study of blood T cell repertoires in COVID-19. Original data processing: From reference gene primer amplification, estimates of nucleated cell counts were derived. Libraries were prepared by immunoSEQ multiplex PCR; TCRdb keeps only in-frame clonotypes and omits some of them. The D gene and trimming were derived from the DNA, and the V and J assignments and clone size from that table. The data hold fewer than 450,000 clones, with approximately 89% observed a single time. This CDR3 spans 19 amino acids. In germline, CDR1 is LGHDT, CDR2 YNNKEL (reference sequence). Trimming at V came to 5 bases and at J to 3 bases, leaving 14 bases not matched to a gene.

The chain uses TRBV3-1 (or the pseudogene TRBV3-2) and TRBJ2-3; 13 bases map to TRBD2. This clonotype was sampled from a woman aged 45-65 years with COVID-19, enrolled during active disease. Material for sequencing was peripheral blood. The CDR3 DNA reads TGTGCCAGCAGCTCAAGGGGGACTAGCGGGGTCTATGGGACAGATACGCAGTATTTT. It encodes CASSSRGTSGVYGTDTQYF.